These T cell receptor beta chains were read from a single sample in a study of blood T cell repertoires in COVID-19. Produced via immunoSEQ multiplex PCR; TCRdb's table is partial and in-frame only. The data hold about 19,000 clones, with 82% observed a single time. Sequences were obtained from peripheral blood. The receptors derive from a human donor in a cohort sampled during active COVID-19. Each CDR3 is given with its conserved first and last residue. The D gene is left open where the match is weak. Not all rows give a size; the values are once, few, many and, for expanded clones, a class.

TRBJ2-7 11 - TRBV20-1 - CSARRSYEQYF TGCAGTGCTAGGAGGTCCTACGAGCAGTACTTC
TRBJ2-1 15 few TRBV4-1 TRBD1 CASSQEGDSYNEQFF TGCGCCAGCAGCCAAGAGGGGGACAGTTACAATGAGCAGTTCTTC
TRBJ2-2 16 - TRBV4-2 TRBD2 CASSQAREGPTGELFF TGTGCCAGCAGCCAAGCGCGGGAGGGCCCCACCGGGGAGCTGTTTTTT
TRBJ2-7 16 - TRBV4-2 TRBD2 CASSQEAGSGSYEQYF TGTGCCAGCAGCCAAGAGGCGGGTAGCGGGAGCTACGAGCAGTACTTC
TRBJ1-1 14 - TRBV6-5 - CASSQNRQILEAFF TGTGCCAGCAGTCAGAATCGACAGATACTAGAAGCTTTCTTT
TRBJ2-1 16 once TRBV6-4 TRBD1 CASSEAGTGGYNEQFF TGTGCCAGCAGTGAGGCCGGGACAGGGGGCTACAATGAGCAGTTCTTC
TRBJ2-7 16 few TRBV6-4 TRBD2 CASSGTQREGLDEQYF TGTGCCAGCAGTGGAACCCAGCGGGAGGGCCTCGACGAGCAGTACTTC
TRBJ2-3 16 - TRBV9 TRBD1 CASSVGTGGDADTQYF TGTGCCAGCAGCGTAGGGACAGGGGGCGACGCAGATACGCAGTATTTT
TRBJ2-1 15 - TRBV19 TRBD1 CASSNRQGAYNEQFF TGTGCCAGTAGTAATCGACAGGGGGCCTACAATGAGCAGTTCTTC
TRBJ2-5 14 - TRBV9 TRBD2 CASSGSGRLETQYF TGTGCCAGCAGCGGTAGCGGGAGGTTGGAGACCCAGTACTTC
TRBJ2-6 14 few TRBV7-2 TRBD1 CASSTDRGPNVLTF TGTGCCAGCAGCACCGACAGGGGCCCTAACGTCCTGACTTTC
TRBJ2-3 15 - TRBV5-1 TRBD1 CASSWPQGATDTQYF TGCGCCAGCAGCTGGCCCCAGGGGGCCACAGATACGCAGTATTTT
TRBJ1-3 15 - TRBV5-4 - CASSLSAGTGNTIYF TGTGCCAGCAGCTTGAGCGCAGGGACTGGAAACACCATATATTTT
TRBJ2-3 15 - TRBV6-4 TRBD2 CASSDGLAGTDTQYF TGTGCCAGCAGTGACGGACTAGCGGGCACAGATACGCAGTATTTT
TRBJ2-6 19 - TRBV4-1 - CASSQEGRQGRSGANVLTF TGCGCCAGCAGCCAAGAGGGGAGGCAGGGACGGTCTGGGGCCAACGTCCTGACTTTC
TRBJ2-2 15 - TRBV28 - CASSLEGARGGELFF TGTGCCAGCAGTTTAGAGGGGGCGCGGGGCGGGGAGCTGTTTTTT
TRBJ1-2 13 - TRBV2 TRBD1 CASSRQGPYGYTF TGTGCCAGCAGTAGACAGGGACCCTATGGCTACACCTTC
TRBJ2-6 18 medium-sized TRBV6-4 TRBD2 CASSEGTSGPSGANVLTF TGTGCCAGCAGTGAAGGAACTAGCGGGCCCTCTGGGGCCAACGTCCTGACTTTC
TRBJ1-2 16 - TRBV7-2 - CASSSSFVRTGDGYTF TGTGCCAGCAGCTCCTCTTTTGTCCGGACGGGGGATGGCTACACCTTC
TRBJ2-1 16 - TRBV5-1 TRBD2 CASSLGAGATVLEQFF TGCGCCAGCAGCTTGGGAGCGGGGGCCACAGTACTAGAGCAGTTCTTC
TRBJ1-5 15 few TRBV23-1 - CASSQSGGLNQPQHF TGCGCCAGCAGTCAATCGGGCGGGTTAAATCAGCCCCAGCATTTT
TRBJ2-3 15 few TRBV3-1/TRBV3-2 TRBD1 CASSQGGTGLDTQYF TGTGCCAGCAGCCAAGGGGGGACAGGGTTAGATACGCAGTATTTT
TRBJ2-7 13 - TRBV5-4 - CASSLWSGYEQYF TGTGCCAGCAGCTTGTGGTCCGGCTACGAGCAGTACTTC
TRBJ1-4 15 - TRBV24-1 - CATSDLGGAGEKLFF TGTGCCACCAGTGATTTAGGGGGGGCTGGGGAAAAACTGTTTTTT
TRBJ2-6 15 - TRBV14 - CASSQQGSGANVLTF TGTGCCAGCAGCCAACAGGGGTCTGGGGCCAACGTCCTGACTTTC
TRBJ2-1 19 - TRBV5-4 TRBD2 CASSLGPVSGMGSYNEQFF TGTGCCAGCAGCTTGGGGCCTGTTAGCGGGATGGGGTCCTACAATGAGCAGTTCTTC
TRBJ2-1 16 - TRBV4-2 TRBD1 CASSLTGGQGANEQFF TGTGCCAGCAGCTTAACGGGAGGACAGGGGGCCAATGAGCAGTTCTTC
TRBJ2-3 14 - TRBV2 TRBD1 CASKTGPSTDTQYF TGTGCCAGCAAGACAGGGCCTAGCACAGATACGCAGTATTTT
TRBJ2-3 17 - TRBV24-1 TRBD2 CATSDRLATLSGGTQYF TGTGCCACCAGTGATCGCCTAGCGACCCTGTCGGGAGGTACGCAGTATTTT
TRBJ2-1 13 - TRBV7-2 - CASSLEGGREQFF TGTGCCAGCAGCTTAGAAGGCGGGCGCGAGCAGTTCTTC
TRBJ2-1 16 - TRBV6-6 TRBD2 CASTKREASSYNEQFF TGTGCCAGCACCAAACGGGAGGCCAGCTCCTACAATGAGCAGTTCTTC
TRBJ2-7 14 - TRBV9 - CASSVGTNSYEQYF TGTGCCAGCAGCGTAGGGACTAACTCCTACGAGCAGTACTTC
TRBJ2-5 13 - TRBV3-1/TRBV3-2 - CASSRAFRETQYF TGTGCCAGCAGCCGGGCCTTCCGCGAGACCCAGTACTTC
TRBJ2-7 13 - TRBV28 - CASGGSPSYEQYF TGTGCCAGTGGGGGGTCTCCCTCCTACGAGCAGTACTTC
TRBJ2-6 16 few TRBV5-1 - CASSSGQPSGANVLTF TGCGCCAGCAGCTCCGGACAGCCCTCTGGGGCCAACGTCCTGACTTTC
TRBJ2-7 13 once TRBV12-3/TRBV12-4 - CASSYRELYEQYF TGTGCCAGCAGTTACCGGGAGCTATACGAGCAGTACTTC
TRBJ1-2 12 medium-sized TRBV6-5 TRBD1 CASSLTGVGYTF TGTGCCAGCAGTTTAACAGGGGTTGGCTACACCTTC
TRBJ2-3 15 - TRBV20-1 TRBD1 CSASSTGVGPDTQYF TGCAGTGCGAGTTCAACAGGGGTGGGGCCAGATACGCAGTATTTT
TRBJ1-2 15 - TRBV6-4 - CASSDSAEANYGYTF TGTGCCAGCAGTGACTCGGCAGAAGCTAACTATGGCTACACCTTC
TRBJ2-2 14 - TRBV6-4 - CASSAGLDTGELFF TGTGCCAGCAGCGCCGGACTGGACACCGGGGAGCTGTTTTTT
TRBJ2-3 14 once TRBV6-4 TRBD1 CASSDSGQTDTQYF TGTGCCAGCAGTGACTCGGGACAGACAGATACGCAGTATTTT
TRBJ2-1 18 - TRBV3-1/TRBV3-2 - CASSQPTYGLGFVDEQFF TGTGCCAGCAGCCAGCCCACGTACGGACTGGGTTTCGTCGATGAGCAGTTCTTC
TRBJ2-5 15 - TRBV7-9 - CASSFVTGLKETQYF TGTGCCAGCAGCTTTGTTACAGGCCTGAAAGAGACCCAGTACTTC
TRBJ1-1 16 - TRBV29-1 TRBD1 CSVGTGGISGNTEAFF TGCAGCGTCGGGACAGGGGGAATTTCGGGGAACACTGAAGCTTTCTTT
TRBJ2-2 16 - TRBV5-1 TRBD1 CASSLVQGADTGELFF TGCGCCAGCAGCTTGGTTCAGGGGGCTGACACCGGGGAGCTGTTTTTT
TRBJ2-2 14 - TRBV4-2 - CASSQQGDTGELFF TGTGCCAGCAGCCAACAGGGCGACACCGGGGAGCTGTTTTTT